The clone carrying this T cell receptor beta chain was detected a few times. Its antigen is currently unknown. The data originate from a study of response to subunit inactivated influenza vaccine. Study-level results: After each seasonal influenza vaccination, few new T cells are recruited, the authors suggested.

TCRdb redid the calling of the RT-PCR reads with MiXCR, one entry per CDR3 protein. The table lists around 710,000 distinct CDR3 sequences, over 11% of them singletons. V dropped 2 bases and J dropped 3 bases, with 8 bases sitting between them. The CDR3 contains 13 residues. The germline V gene has CDR1 KGHSH and CDR2 LQKENI. The specimen comprised PBMCs from blood, sampled around two weeks before vaccination. The chain joins TRBV18 to TRBJ2-7; D remains unclear. This TCR came from a man in his fifties who received an inactivated influenza vaccine. This CDR3 reads CASSPGIDYEQYF. The CDR3 nucleotides are TGTGCCAGCTCACCAGGCATCGACTACGAGCAGTACTTC.